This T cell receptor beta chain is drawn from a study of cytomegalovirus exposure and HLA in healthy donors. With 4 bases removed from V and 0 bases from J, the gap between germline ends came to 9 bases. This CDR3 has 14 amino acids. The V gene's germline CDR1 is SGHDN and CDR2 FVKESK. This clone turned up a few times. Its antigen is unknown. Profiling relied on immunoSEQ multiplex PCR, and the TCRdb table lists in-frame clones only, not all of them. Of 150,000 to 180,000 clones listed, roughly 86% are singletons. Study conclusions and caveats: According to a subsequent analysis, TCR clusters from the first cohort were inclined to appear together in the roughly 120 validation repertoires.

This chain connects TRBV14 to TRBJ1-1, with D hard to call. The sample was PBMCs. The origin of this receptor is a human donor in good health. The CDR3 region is CASSRPGLNTEAFF. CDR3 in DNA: TGTGCCAGCAGCCGACCGGGTCTGAACACTGAAGCTTTCTTT.